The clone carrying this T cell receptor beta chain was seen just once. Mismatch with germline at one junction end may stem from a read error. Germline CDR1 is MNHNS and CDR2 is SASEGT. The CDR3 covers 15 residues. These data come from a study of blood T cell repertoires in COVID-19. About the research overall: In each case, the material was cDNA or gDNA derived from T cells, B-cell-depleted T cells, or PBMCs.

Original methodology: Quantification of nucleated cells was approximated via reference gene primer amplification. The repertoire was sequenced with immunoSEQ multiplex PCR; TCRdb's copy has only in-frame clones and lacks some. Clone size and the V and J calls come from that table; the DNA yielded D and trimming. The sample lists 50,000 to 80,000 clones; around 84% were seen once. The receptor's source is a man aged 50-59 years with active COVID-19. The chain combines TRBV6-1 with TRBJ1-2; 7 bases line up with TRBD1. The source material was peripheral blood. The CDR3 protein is CASREVGKGAGGYTF. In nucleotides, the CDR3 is TGTGCCAGCAGGGAAGTTGGGAAGGGGGCTGGAGGCTACACCTTC.